This TCR beta chain stems from a study of T cells in tuberculosis. Method: immunoSEQ multiplex PCR; TCRdb's copy keeps in-frame clones and lacks some. The table records around 60,000 clones, about four fifths of them present only once. Cells were sorted from thawed PBMC rested overnight and stained with GMM-loaded CD1B tetramer, viability dye and anti-CD3. C32 glucose monomycolate from Rhodococcus equi was loaded onto the CD1B tetramers. PBMC for tetramer sorting were first depleted of CD14-expressing monocytes. The CDR3 is made up of 13 amino acids. Germline CDR1 and CDR2: SGHKS and YYEKEE (reference sequence). V trimming: 3 bases; J trimming: 9 bases; junction bases outside the gene matches: 5.

The J gene is TRBJ2-1, the V gene TRBV5-5; 8 positions match TRBD1. The sequenced sample was CD1b-GMM tetramer-negative cells sorted from PBMCs. The origin of this receptor is an adult woman with latent tuberculosis. Here the CDR3 DNA reads TGTGCCAGCAGCTCCGGGACAGGCCCTGAGCAGTTCTTC. This translates into CASSSGTGPEQFF.